Presented here are 19 T cell receptor beta chains from one specimen sequenced in a study of OX40 agonist ivuxolimab in advanced cancers. Sequencing was performed with immunoSEQ multiplex PCR; in TCRdb, only in-frame clones are kept and a portion is missing. This table has 50,000 to 70,000 clones, 86% appearing once. This sample comprised CD4+ or CD8+ T cells sorted from blood, obtained in a trial of the OX40 agonist ivuxolimab. These TCRs come from an adult with an advanced solid tumor such as melanoma, head and neck, liver or kidney cancer.

This chain uses TRBV5-1 with TRBJ2-5; 10 bases are a match to TRBD1. Germline V CDR1 and CDR2: SGHRS, YFSETQ. The CDR3 covers 16 residues. After removal of 0 bases from V and 4 bases from J, the junction contained 6 bases not matched to a gene. The CDR3: CASSLDGDRGSETQYF. CDR3 in DNA: TGCGCCAGCAGCTTGGATGGGGACAGGGGATCAGAGACCCAGTACTTC. Together with reference TRBV5-1 and TRBJ2-5, the CDR3 gives the full variable domain: KAGVTQTPRYLIKTRGQQVTLSCSPISGHRSVSWYQQTPGQGLQFLFEYFSETQRNKGNFPGRFSGRQFSNSRSEMNVSTLELGDSALYLCASSLDGDRGSETQYFGPGTRLLVL.

J is TRBJ1-5 and V is TRBV5-6; no firm D call. The CDR3 runs 13 residues. V lost 0 bases, J lost 4 bases, and 5 bases lay in between. Germline-derived CDR1 and CDR2 are SGHDT and YYEEEE. The CDR3 DNA is TGTGCCAGCAGCTTGGGTGTAAATCAGCCCCAGCATTTT. Residues: CASSLGVNQPQHF.

CDR3 amino acids: CASSGGLARSTDTQYF. CDR3 nucleotides: TGTGCCAGCAGCGGCGGACTAGCGAGAAGCACAGATACGCAGTATTTT. The chain carries TRBV5-6 and TRBJ2-3, with 9 bases matching TRBD2. The CDR3 extends over 16 amino acids. Germline loops: CDR1 SGHDT, CDR2 YYEEEE. Unmatched junction bases numbered 6, after V lost 4 bases and J lost 0 bases.

This clone has more than one count but fewer than ten. The gene calls are TRBV5-1 and TRBJ1-1; 9 nucleotides match TRBD1. Germline V gives CDR1 SGHRS, CDR2 YFSETQ. This CDR3 is 14 amino acids long. V gave up 5 bases and J gave up 4 bases; unmatched junction bases: 6. The CDR3 loop is CASRDLTGGTEAFF. Written as DNA, the CDR3 is TGCGCCAGCAGAGACTTGACAGGGGGCACTGAAGCTTTCTTT.

V usage is TRBV27 and J usage is TRBJ2-3; TRBD2 agrees at 8 bases. CDR1 and CDR2 (germline): MNHEY, SMNVEV (reference sequence). Germline trimming cut 6 bases from V and 2 bases from J; bases unmatched to any gene: 1. The CDR3 runs 13 residues. In nucleotides, the CDR3 is TGTGCCAGCAGGACTAGCGCCACAGATACGCAGTATTTT. It translates to CASRTSATDTQYF.

The genes are TRBV2 and TRBJ2-7; maybe TRBD1 (6 bases). Germline V gene sequence: CDR1 SNHLY, CDR2 FYNNEI. The CDR3 is made up of 12 amino acids. V lost 4 bases and J lost 3, with 7 bases in between. CDR3 sequence reads: CASSVQGYEQYF. As DNA, the CDR3 is TGTGCCAGCAGTGTACAGGGCTACGAGCAGTACTTC.

The sample holds a few counts of this clone. The rearrangement joins TRBV27 to TRBJ2-6; D remains ambiguous. Trimming pared 6 bases from V and 3 bases from J, leaving 6 bases between. Germline V lookup: CDR1 MNHEY, CDR2 SMNVEV (reference sequence). The CDR3 contains 13 residues. The CDR3 loop is CASRRSGANVLTF. The DNA of the CDR3 is TGTGCCAGCAGGAGAAGTGGGGCCAACGTCCTGACTTTC.

The J gene is TRBJ2-4, the V gene TRBV5-1, with 13 bases aligning to TRBD2. With V trimmed by 3 bases and J by 0 bases, 3 bases remained unmatched. Germline V lookup: CDR1 SGHRS, CDR2 YFSETQ. There are 17 residues in the CDR3. The CDR3 reads CASSSGTSGVAKNIQYF. As DNA, the CDR3 is TGCGCCAGCAGCTCCGGGACTAGCGGGGTAGCCAAAAACATTCAGTACTTC. The entire variable domain, with the rest obtained from reference TRBV5-1 and TRBJ2-4, is as follows: KAGVTQTPRYLIKTRGQQVTLSCSPISGHRSVSWYQQTPGQGLQFLFEYFSETQRNKGNFPGRFSGRQFSNSRSEMNVSTLELGDSALYLCASSSGTSGVAKNIQYFGAGTRLSVL.

This clone was seen more than once but under ten times. The rearrangement uses TRBV5-1 and TRBJ1-5; D not resolved. V shed 2 bases and J shed 5 bases, with 8 bases lying between them. The germline V gene encodes CDR1 SGHRS and CDR2 YFSETQ. CDR3 size: 13 residues. In DNA, the CDR3 is TGCGCCAGCAGCTTTGGGGAGCATCAGCCCCAGCATTTT. It specifies CASSFGEHQPQHF.

The chain employs TRBV4-2 and TRBJ1-6; maybe TRBD1 (5 bases). The CDR3 is 15 residues long. Germline V gene sequence: CDR1 LGHNA, CDR2 YNFKEQ. V was pared by 4 bases and J by 5 bases, with 12 bases between. The CDR3, as DNA: TGTGCCAGCAGCCGACCGGGACCTAATAATTCACCCCTCCACTTT. It translates to CASSRPGPNNSPLHF.

The chain employs TRBV5-1 and TRBJ2-2; 7 nucleotides match TRBD1. This CDR3 has 12 amino acids. Germline V gives CDR1 SGHRS, CDR2 YFSETQ. V shed 4 bases and J 10 bases; nucleotides not matched to a gene: 4. The CDR3 DNA is TGCGCCAGCAGCGTCACAGGGGTGGAGCTGTTTTTT. Its translation: CASSVTGVELFF. The complete variable domain, with remaining parts taken from reference TRBV5-1 and TRBJ2-2, reads KAGVTQTPRYLIKTRGQQVTLSCSPISGHRSVSWYQQTPGQGLQFLFEYFSETQRNKGNFPGRFSGRQFSNSRSEMNVSTLELGDSALYLCASSVTGVELFFGEGSRLTVL.

This chain connects TRBV27 to TRBJ1-2; 11 nucleotides agree with TRBD1. The CDR3 covers 14 residues. Germline V gene sequence: CDR1 MNHEY, CDR2 SMNVEV (reference sequence). J gave up 7 bases and V 7 bases, and 8 bases lay outside the gene matches. The CDR3 DNA reads as TGTGCCAGCATGGGACAGGGGGGGCTGGGTGGCTACACCTTC. Protein sequence: CASMGQGGLGGYTF.

This clone came up a few times. This chain connects TRBV19 to TRBJ2-1, with TRBD2 as a possible D gene (5 bases). This CDR3 has 13 amino acids. Germline V gene data show CDR1 as LNHDA and CDR2 as SQIVND (reference sequence). The V gene lost 3 bases and the J gene lost 8 bases, with 11 bases spanning the gap. Here the CDR3 reads CASSIHGGYEQFF. The DNA of the CDR3 is TGTGCCAGTAGTATTCACGGAGGCTATGAGCAGTTCTTC.

This chain uses TRBV7-2 with TRBJ2-1, with no clear D. CDR1 and CDR2 from the germline V gene are SGHTA and FQGNSA. This CDR3 has 14 amino acids. V shed 1 base and J shed 0 bases, with 4 bases lying between them. CDR3 DNA sequence: TGTGCCAGCAGCTTAGGTTACTCCTACAATGAGCAGTTCTTC. It encodes CASSLGYSYNEQFF.

The J gene is TRBJ1-4, the V gene TRBV6-5; 7 nucleotides match TRBD1. V was pared by 6 bases and J by 4 bases, with 8 bases of the junction left unmatched. This CDR3 comprises 15 residues. The germline CDR1 and CDR2 sequences are MNHEY and SVGAGI. CDR3 amino acids: CASSRARDSNEKLFF. The CDR3 region has the DNA TGTGCCAGCAGCAGAGCGCGGGACAGTAATGAAAAACTGTTTTTT.

The chain links TRBV27 to TRBJ2-5, with 9 positions matching TRBD2. V shed 8 bases, J shed 6 bases, and the junction held 13 bases outside the gene matches. Germline assignment: CDR1 MNHEY and CDR2 SMNVEV (reference sequence). The CDR3 runs to 15 residues. The chain's CDR3 is CASPTETSGSKTQYF. The CDR3 nucleotides read TGTGCCAGCCCTACCGAGACTAGCGGTTCAAAGACCCAGTACTTC.

The V gene is TRBV7-3, the J gene TRBJ1-3; D is uncertain. In germline, CDR1 is SGHTA, CDR2 FQGTGA. There are 16 residues in the CDR3. The V gene lost 2 bases and the J gene lost 2 bases, with 13 bases spanning the gap. CDR3 DNA sequence: TGTGCCAGCAGCTTAGACCAGCCTGGGCCTGGAAACACCATATATTTT. Translated, it gives CASSLDQPGPGNTIYF.

The chain links TRBV6-1 to TRBJ1-5, with D perhaps matching TRBD1 (5 bases). The CDR3 has 17 residues. The germline V gene has CDR1 MNHNS and CDR2 SASEGT. Trimming left V 3 bases short and J 7 bases short, with 22 bases between. CDR3 nucleotides: TGTGCCAGCAGTGAGTTTTGGTCGGGGGGGACGCGACAGCCCCAGCATTTT. Protein sequence: CASSEFWSGGTRQPQHF.

The chain recombines TRBV14 with TRBJ2-3; either TRBD1 or TRBD2 may fit D (5 bases each). The ends were cut back, 1 base at V and 2 bases at J, with 13 bases in the middle. This CDR3 is 16 amino acids long. Germline loops: CDR1 SGHDN, CDR2 FVKESK. The CDR3, as DNA: TGTGCCAGCAGCCAAGGCCGACGGGGCCTCACAGATACGCAGTATTTT. Translation: CASSQGRRGLTDTQYF.